A selection of T cell receptor beta chains follows, all from one sample in a study of blood T cell repertoires in COVID-19. Data came from immunoSEQ multiplex PCR; TCRdb stores just in-frame clones and leaves some out. The table shows approximately 93,000 clones, with approximately 80% occurring only once. The specimen sequenced was peripheral blood. The receptors shown here come from a woman of 80 years or more with acute or convalescent COVID-19. CDR3s include the opening cysteine and the closing phenylalanine or tryptophan. Each record gives: CDR3 DNA, CDR3 protein, V gene, J gene, D gene, clone size. A D gene is named only where the DNA matches it firmly. Clone size is not always given. Where it is, it says once, few, many or a class for expanded clones.

TGTGCCAGCAGCTTTCAGGGGGCCCGGGGTGAGCAGTTCTTC	CASSFQGARGEQFF	TRBV5-5	TRBJ2-1	TRBD1	.
TGTGCCAGCAGCCGGGGGAGGGGGAACACTGAAGCTTTCTTT	CASSRGRGNTEAFF	TRBV14	TRBJ1-1	.	.
TGTGCCGCCTCTTCCGGGACACTCAGCAATCAGCCCCAGCATTTT	CAASSGTLSNQPQHF	TRBV10-3	TRBJ1-5	.	.
TGTGCCAGCAGCTTAGGTGGTTTTGGCGGCCCCTCCTACAATGAGCAGTTCTTC	CASSLGGFGGPSYNEQFF	TRBV7-6	TRBJ2-1	.	.
TGTGCCAGCAGCGCAGTGACAGGGGGCACTGAAGCTTTCTTT	CASSAVTGGTEAFF	TRBV5-6	TRBJ1-1	TRBD1	.
TGTGCCAGCAGACCCGGGACAGGGGGAGGCTATGGCTACACCTTC	CASRPGTGGGYGYTF	TRBV7-2	TRBJ1-2	TRBD1	.
TGTGCCTGGACCTCCCGGGGGGCAGGGGTCTACGAGCAGTACTTC	CAWTSRGAGVYEQYF	TRBV30	TRBJ2-7	.	.
TGCGCCAGCAGCTTGGAAGCTAGCGGGGGCCTCTACACAGATACGCAGTATTTT	CASSLEASGGLYTDTQYF	TRBV5-1	TRBJ2-3	TRBD2	.
TGCAGCCCTGCCGACCCGGGGGGTGAAGCTTTCTTT	CSPADPGGEAFF	TRBV29-1	TRBJ1-1	.	.
TGTGCCAGCAGTATAAGACAGGTTACCGGGGAGCTGTTTTTT	CASSIRQVTGELFF	TRBV2	TRBJ2-2	.	.
TGTGCCAGCAGCTTGTATAGCTCCCTCCGCGGGGAGCTGTTTTTT	CASSLYSSLRGELFF	TRBV5-4	TRBJ2-2	.	few
TGTGCCAGCAGCTTAGCCGAGGGACAGCCAAATCAGCCCCAGCATTTT	CASSLAEGQPNQPQHF	TRBV7-8	TRBJ1-5	TRBD1	.
TGTGCCAGCAGCCCGCCCGGGGGGAGGGGCACTGAAGCTTTCTTT	CASSPPGGRGTEAFF	TRBV7-2	TRBJ1-1	.	few
TGTGCTAGTGGTTTTTGGACAGGCTACGAGCAGTACTTC	CASGFWTGYEQYF	TRBV12-5	TRBJ2-7	TRBD1	.
TGTGCCAGCAGCAAAAACGATAGCGGGGCGAGCTCCTACGAGCAGTACTTC	CASSKNDSGASSYEQYF	TRBV21-1	TRBJ2-7	.	.
TGTGCCAGCAGCCCAGGGACTAGCGCCTACAATGAGCAGTTCTTC	CASSPGTSAYNEQFF	TRBV11-3	TRBJ2-1	TRBD2	few
TGTGCCAGCTCACCGACCCTTAGCCCCGAAGAGACCCAGTACTTC	CASSPTLSPEETQYF	TRBV18	TRBJ2-5	.	.
TGCGCCAGCAGCTTCCATACGGCCTACGAGCAGTACTTC	CASSFHTAYEQYF	TRBV5-1	TRBJ2-7	.	.
TGTGCCAGCAGCCCCGGGACAGGGTATCTGGACTCTGGGGCCAACGTCCTGACTTTC	CASSPGTGYLDSGANVLTF	TRBV7-9	TRBJ2-6	TRBD1	few
TGTGCCAGCTCACTCGGGACATTCTATGGCTACACCTTC	CASSLGTFYGYTF	TRBV18	TRBJ1-2	.	.
TGTGCTAGCAGCTTAGGACTAGCGGGCACAGATGAGCAGTTCTTC	CASSLGLAGTDEQFF	TRBV7-7	TRBJ2-1	TRBD2	once
TGTGCCACCCTACCGGCCGGGAGCAAAGAGACCCAGTACTTC	CATLPAGSKETQYF	TRBV3-1/TRBV3-2	TRBJ2-5	.	.
TGTGCCAGCAGAGGGACCCCGGGCCGGGAGGAGCAGTTCTTC	CASRGTPGREEQFF	TRBV3-1/TRBV3-2	TRBJ2-1	.	.
TGTGCCAGCACTCTTTCTGGAGCATCTGCCTACAATGAGCAGTTCTTC	CASTLSGASAYNEQFF	TRBV19	TRBJ2-1	.	.
TGTGCCAGCAGCCACGGACAGGGGATGTATGAGCAGTTCTTC	CASSHGQGMYEQFF	TRBV7-9	TRBJ2-1	TRBD1	.
TGTGCCAGCGCGACAGCGGGAGATCGCCAAGAGACCCAGTACTTC	CASATAGDRQETQYF	TRBV19	TRBJ2-5	TRBD2	.
TGTGCCAGCAGCCATGGAGTAGGCGCCAATGAGCAGTTCTTC	CASSHGVGANEQFF	TRBV4-2	TRBJ2-1	.	.
TGTGCCAGCAGCCGGGAGTGGGCCCAGCATTTT	CASSREWAQHF	TRBV6-5	TRBJ1-5	.	.
TGTGCCAGCAGTTTGGCGCAGGTCGATGGCTACACCTTC	CASSLAQVDGYTF	TRBV12-3/TRBV12-4	TRBJ1-2	.	.
TGTGCCAGCAGCACCCGACAGGGGGAAGGAGAAAAACTGTTTTTT	CASSTRQGEGEKLFF	TRBV9	TRBJ1-4	TRBD1	.
TGTGCCAGCAGTGGGGACACGACGAGCTCTGGAAACACCATATATTTT	CASSGDTTSSGNTIYF	TRBV2	TRBJ1-3	.	.
TGCGCCAGCAGCCAAGGACAGGGGTTCTGGCCCCAGCATTTT	CASSQGQGFWPQHF	TRBV4-3	TRBJ1-5	TRBD1	.
TGTGCCAGCAATCCGAGAGGAACGGGGGACACAGATACGCAGTATTTT	CASNPRGTGDTDTQYF	TRBV28	TRBJ2-3	.	.
TGTGCCAGCAGCCTAGGGACAGTTTTCTACGAGCAGTACTTC	CASSLGTVFYEQYF	TRBV11-2	TRBJ2-7	TRBD1	.
TGCGCCAGCAGCCAAGGTATCGTCGGGATTAGCAATCAGCCCCAGCATTTT	CASSQGIVGISNQPQHF	TRBV4-1	TRBJ1-5	.	.
TGTGCCAGCAGCGTCACTAGCGGGGGCGTTGGGAATGAGCAGTTCTTC	CASSVTSGGVGNEQFF	TRBV9	TRBJ2-1	TRBD2	.
TGTGCCAGCAGCCCACAGGGTAACATGTCACCCCTCCACTTT	CASSPQGNMSPLHF	TRBV7-3	TRBJ1-6	.	few
TGTGCCAGCAGTTTCAGCTCTGGAAACACCATATATTTT	CASSFSSGNTIYF	TRBV12-3/TRBV12-4	TRBJ1-3	.	.
TGTGCCACCAGTGATTTACCCGGCCAGGGGGCCGGGGAGCTGTTTTTT	CATSDLPGQGAGELFF	TRBV24-1	TRBJ2-2	TRBD1	.
TGTGCTAGCAGCGCCGGACTAGCGGGAGACCAAGAGACCCAGTACTTC	CASSAGLAGDQETQYF	TRBV7-7	TRBJ2-5	TRBD2	.
TGTGCCTGGAGTGTAGACAGGGTCGGCGGCTACACCTTC	CAWSVDRVGGYTF	TRBV30	TRBJ1-2	TRBD1	few
TGTGCCAGCAGTTCGCAGATCACAGATACGCAGTATTTT	CASSSQITDTQYF	TRBV28	TRBJ2-3	.	.
TGTGCCAGCAGTCTCGTTCGGGGAGGCTACACCTTC	CASSLVRGGYTF	TRBV6-5	TRBJ1-2	.	.
TGCGCCAGCAGCCATCCCGGGACAGGGATTGACGGCTACACCTTC	CASSHPGTGIDGYTF	TRBV4-1	TRBJ1-2	TRBD1	.
TGCGCCAGCAGCTTACAGGGGGAGAGAAACCATGGCTACACCTTC	CASSLQGERNHGYTF	TRBV5-1	TRBJ1-2	TRBD1	.
TGCGCCAGCAGCAAGGGGCGGCGGGACGGCCAAGAGACCCAGTACTTC	CASSKGRRDGQETQYF	TRBV4-1	TRBJ2-5	.	.